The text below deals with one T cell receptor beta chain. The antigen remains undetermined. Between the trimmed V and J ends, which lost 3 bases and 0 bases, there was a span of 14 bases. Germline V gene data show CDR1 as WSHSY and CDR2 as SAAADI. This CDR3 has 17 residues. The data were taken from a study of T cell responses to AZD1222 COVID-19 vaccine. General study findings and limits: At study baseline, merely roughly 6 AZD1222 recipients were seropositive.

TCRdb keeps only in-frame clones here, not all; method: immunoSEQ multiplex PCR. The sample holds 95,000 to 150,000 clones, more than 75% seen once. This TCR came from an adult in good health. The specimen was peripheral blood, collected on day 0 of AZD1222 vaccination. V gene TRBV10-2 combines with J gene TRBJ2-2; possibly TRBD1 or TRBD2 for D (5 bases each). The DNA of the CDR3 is TGCGCCAGCAGTGATGGGCAGGGAGCCACGAACACCGGGGAGCTGTTTTTT. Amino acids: CASSDGQGATNTGELFF.